This record concerns one T cell receptor (beta chain) sequence. Its binding antigen is unknown. The record has no base qualities; no much larger clone is one base away. This sample was taken from a study of shared clonotypes between healthy human individuals (dated by TCRdb to 2018 to 2020). Background on the whole study: The cohort included three men and a couple of women between 18 and 49 years of age. For each donor, three plates each were used for CD4 naive and CD4 memory, two plates were used for CD8 naive, and one plate was used for CD8 memory. To estimate repertoire size and how much clonotypes are shared between individuals, the study performed deep sequencing of blood TCR repertoires from a handful of healthy adults. Different laboratories and diverse techniques were used to prepare libraries and sequence TCR repertoires, to increase sequencing depth and limit assay-specific biases. Leukapheresis yielded between about 0.85 and 10 billion PBMCs per donor.

The donors were healthy, HIV-negative adults with no recently reported acute infections or vaccinations. All donors were Caucasian adults living in Nashville, Tennessee, USA. CD4+ T cells were enriched by magnetic negative selection; naive cells were then positively selected on CD45RA, and the negative fraction formed the memory subset. Blood was obtained by leukapheresis, after which PBMCs were separated by Ficoll-Histopaque density gradient centrifugation and cryopreserved in liquid nitrogen vapor phase. Analytical flow cytometry was used to check the purity and quantity of each magnetically sorted T cell population. From each sorted fraction, genomic DNA was isolated and quantified by UV absorbance on a Nanodrop 2000c. The paper's findings and limits, for the study overall: Higher generation probabilities were observed for clonotypes shared by all four sorted-subset donors than for non-shared clonotypes. Sampling was limited to blood, and TCR repertoires in tissue likely differ from TCR repertoires in blood. Pairwise subsampling indicated that sequencing depth was expected to affect the degree of clonotype sharing among donors. Rarefaction of sorted-subset datasets indicated incomplete sequencing despite the large sequencing depth. Approximately 5% of naive CD4, 3.5% of naive CD8, approximately 2% of memory CD4, and 0.35% to 0.5% of memory CD8 clonotypes were shared across several donors. The small number of donors limited the genetic and exposure-history diversity represented. Estimated clonotype richness was generally larger for naive than for memory subsets.

The germline V gene supplies CDR1 SGHRS and CDR2 YFSETQ. The CDR3 starts with the cysteine, ends with the phenylalanine, and has 16 residues. Only CDR3 DNA is held: 48 bases, read in frame from base 1. Relative to germline, V is 2 bases shorter and J is 0 bases shorter, with 12 bases between their ends. Using the deep immunoSEQ assay, multiplex PCR amplified TCR CDR3 regions from genomic DNA. Extracted genomic DNA from each cell subset was distributed evenly across all wells of several immunoSEQ 96-well plates, and each plate was treated as a replicate. For sorted subsets, about 220 ng of genomic DNA, equivalent to 30,000 or so T cell genomes, went into each replicate PCR. Purified libraries were quantified with a Qubit 3.0 fluorometer, sized on a Bioanalyzer 2100, and re-quantified with the KAPA Library Quantification kit. A separate single-read 150-cycle Illumina NextSeq 550 flow cell was used to sequence each immunoSEQ 96-well plate. On the authors' methods: Because the immunoSEQ output included only junctional sequences and no quality scores, the filtering could not be the same as the filtering used for full-length reads. To assign V/J genes and CDR3, sequences were annotated against IMGT germline references using PyIR, a Python wrapper for IgBLAST v1.9. Reads with weak V/J assignments (E-value above 1e-6), missing CDR3, stop codons, out-of-frame junctions, or ambiguous translated residues were removed. V3J clonotypes were defined by identical inferred V gene, J gene, and CDR3 amino acid sequence. To compute the percentage overlap between repertoires, the number of shared unique clonotypes was divided by the size of the smaller repertoire. Repertoire richness was assessed with RTK rarefaction, the Chao1 estimator, and Recon v2.1 estimates of unobserved clonotypes. Generation probabilities for all TCRbeta clonotypes obtained by the gDNA method from several donors were computed using OLGA. TCRdb re-hosts the immuneACCESS table, in-frame sequences only. Its copies lack some clones; in the studies checked, an unresolved V gene accounts for under half of them, and the cause for the rest is not known. V and J calls and clone size are as listed in that table; D and trimming were resolved from the DNA. For this sample the table gives about 2.4 million clones, of which approximately 93% were detected only once. The top ten hold about 0.38% of the sample.

The sequence was obtained from a man aged 18 to 30 in good health. Some clones in this sample may be carry-over from other donors' samples. Sequenced input: naive CD4+ T cells from PBMCs. The meaning of the sample's cell subset or site label: CD45RA+ positively selected. This sequence uses TRBV5-1 and TRBJ2-1; a tentative D match to TRBD1 spans 7 bases. The DNA reads TGCGCCAGCAGCTTCAGGCGGGACAGCTCCTACAATGAGCAGTTCTTC. It codes for CASSFRRDSSYNEQFF.